A selection of T cell receptor beta chains follows, all from one sample in a study of cytomegalovirus exposure and HLA in healthy donors. Clones were sequenced by immunoSEQ multiplex PCR, and TCRdb holds only the in-frame ones, with some missing. The sample shows 130,000 or so clones, roughly three quarters of them seen only once. Sequencing input: PBMCs. The receptor set was obtained from a male donor in good health and CMV-seronegative. The conserved cysteine and the conserved F or W are not part of the CDR3 here.

TRBJ2-3	TRBV19	ASSPIAGSTDTQY
TRBJ1-5	TRBV5-8	ASSFHDGNQPQH
TRBJ2-5	TRBV7-6	ASSLGLAPWAQY
TRBJ2-7	TRBV28	ASLGQGNSYEQY
TRBJ2-2	TRBV27	ASSLNRAGELF
TRBJ2-5	TRBV7-9	ASSHIERQGQETQY
TRBJ2-2	TRBV6-6	ASRREGPGELF
TRBJ2-3	TRBV9	ASSPDFLRPSDTQY
TRBJ2-5	TRBV2	ASSVDREETQY
TRBJ2-3	TRBV10-3	AIRDSVSTDTQY
TRBJ2-7	TRBV6-5	ASQTGQLQY
TRBJ2-1	TRBV5-5	ASSFTSGRYNEQF
TRBJ1-1	TRBV5-4	ATTRAGAGTEAF
TRBJ2-2	TRBV19	ASSTKFRRGGAQGTGELF
TRBJ2-1	TRBV5-1	ASSSGTSGTDEQF